Detailed here is one T cell receptor (beta chain). This sample stems from a study of blood T cell repertoires in COVID-19. Across the whole study: The United States, Italy and Spain were the sources of the acute and convalescent COVID-19 samples. T cells, B-cell-depleted T cells, or PBMCs supplied cDNA or gDNA.

Those who participated ranged in age from roughly 18 to 95 years and resided in about two dozen US areas. The repertoire was sequenced with immunoSEQ multiplex PCR; TCRdb's copy has only in-frame clones and lacks some. In the table there are around 280,000 clones, around 87% of which are singletons. The CDR3 is made up of 15 amino acids. V lost 4 bases to trimming and J lost 5 bases; unmatched junction nucleotides: 4. Germline loops: CDR1 MGHDK, CDR2 SYGVNS. This TCR was recovered from a woman aged 18-29 years with acute COVID-19. The sample taken for sequencing was PBMCs or T cells enriched from blood (not recorded which). J is TRBJ2-3 and V is TRBV25-1; 12 bases align to TRBD2. The CDR3 nucleotides are TGTGCCAGCAGTGGACTAGCGGGAGTTCTAGATACGCAGTATTTT. It specifies CASSGLAGVLDTQYF.